The sequence of this T cell receptor beta chain was determined in a study of cytomegalovirus exposure and HLA in healthy donors. Researchers ran the PCR with 60 Vbeta and 13 Jbeta primers. Per the original data handling: Later, an analysis found tens of millions of unique TCR beta chains, and 10 million to 11 million of these were shared. TCRdb's copy holds only in-frame clones and misses some; the assay was immunoSEQ multiplex PCR. From that table come the V and J calls and clone size; the DNA was used to work out D and trimming. The sample consists of 150,000 to 200,000 clones, roughly 80% of them appearing once. V was pared by 4 bases and J by 12 bases, with 9 bases of the junction left unmatched. Looked up from germline, CDR1 is LNHDA and CDR2 is SQIVND (reference sequence). The CDR3 is 13 residues long. A note on this clone: The antigen remains unidentified.

Regarding the study as a whole: From TCR beta sequences, most subjects' HLA-A and HLA-B alleles were reportedly predicted accurately. A later analysis linked a missense DCLRE1C variant to TCR beta V- and J-gene trimming. Sequencing had likely introduced a cluster of highly shared sequence variants as an artifact.

The TCR was taken from a male donor in good health and CMV-seropositive. Sequencing was performed on PBMCs. The genes are TRBV19 and TRBJ2-4; 7 bases agree with TRBD1. In DNA form, the CDR3 reads TGTGCCAGTAGTACCAATAGGGGGCACAGTCAGTACTTC. It specifies CASSTNRGHSQYF.